The 19 T cell receptor beta chains listed next were all sequenced from one sample in a study of T-cell memory formation after mild COVID-19. TCRdb ran MiXCR on the 5' RACE reads and lists one entry per CDR3 protein. The repertoire consists of 200,000 to 300,000 distinct CDR3 sequences, with roughly 15% occurring once and the leading ten covering around 2.2%. Sequenced input: PBMCs or a T cell subset sorted from them (not recorded which). Receptors originate from an adult woman who had mild COVID-19 (a few samples of this study predate the infection). Cell type and time point are not known.

This clonotype has at least ten counts. The chain carries TRBV20-1 and TRBJ2-3; unclear D gene. This CDR3 region has 15 residues. Trimming shortened V by 1 base and J by 2 bases, and 13 bases separated the two germline ends. Germline values: CDR1 DFQATT, CDR2 SNEGSKA (reference sequence). The CDR3 region is CSARGGESYTDTQYF. The CDR3 bases are TGCAGTGCTAGAGGGGGTGAGAGCTACACAGATACGCAGTATTTT.

This clonotype was found a few times. The rearrangement links TRBV5-4 to TRBJ2-5, with 7 bases lining up with TRBD2. J was trimmed by 1 base and V by 3 bases; bases with no gene match: 3. Germline V gene lookup returns CDR1 SGHNT and CDR2 YYREEE (reference sequence). This CDR3 has 14 residues. The CDR3 loop is CASSWLAAQETQYF. CDR3 sequence (DNA): TGTGCCAGCAGCTGGCTAGCGGCCCAAGAGACCCAGTACTTC. The variable domain in full, completed from reference TRBV5-4 and TRBJ2-5, reads ETGVTQSPTHLIKTRGQQVTLRCSSQSGHNTVSWYQQALGQGPQFIFQYYREEENGRGNFPPRFSGLQFPNYSSELNVNALELDDSALYLCASSWLAAQETQYFGPGTRLLVL.

This clonotype was observed a handful of times. The chain joins TRBV5-1 to TRBJ1-6; 7 nucleotides line up with TRBD1. V gave up 4 bases and J gave up 0 bases; unmatched junction bases: 7. Germline V gives CDR1 SGHRS, CDR2 YFSETQ. The CDR3 has 17 amino acids. In DNA, the CDR3 is TGCGCCAGCAGCCTCGGGACAGCAGACTCCTATAATTCACCCCTCCACTTT. Translating it yields CASSLGTADSYNSPLHF.

This clonotype was counted only a few times. The chain has TRBV5-4 and TRBJ2-2; 9 positions agree with TRBD2. Germline CDR1 and CDR2: SGHNT and YYREEE (reference sequence). This CDR3 has 18 residues. Losses at the gene ends were 0 bases for V and 4 bases for J; bases not matched to a gene: 10. This chain's CDR3 is CASSLGGRAGVSTGELFF. The DNA of the CDR3 is TGTGCCAGCAGCTTGGGCGGGAGGGCCGGCGTCAGCACCGGGGAGCTGTTTTTT.

The chain has TRBV20-1 and TRBJ1-1; no definite D call. The CDR3 spans 13 residues. V lost 3 bases and J lost 6, with 14 bases in between. Per the germline V gene, CDR1 is DFQATT and CDR2 is SNEGSKA (reference sequence). DNA of the CDR3: TGCAGTGCTAGGCGGTCAGGAATCGCTGAAGCTTTCTTT. This sequence encodes CSARRSGIAEAFF.

This clonotype was seen more than once but under ten times. The rearrangement uses TRBV12-3 or TRBV12-4 and TRBJ2-7, with D perhaps TRBD2 (5 bases). Trimming removed 3 bases at V and 2 bases at J, with 11 bases between. The CDR3 is 14 residues long. CDR3 DNA sequence: TGTGCCAGCAGTTTTCCGGACGGGACCTACGAGCAGTACTTC. Its protein is CASSFPDGTYEQYF.

The chain has TRBV11-3 and TRBJ1-1, with TRBD1 identical over 9 bases. This CDR3 contains 13 residues. Germline assignment: CDR1 SGHNT and CDR2 YENEEA. The V and J ends lost 6 bases and 10 bases, in that order; junction bases with no gene match: 9. CDR3 protein: CASRGTGTRGAFF. The CDR3 nucleotides read TGTGCCAGCAGGGGGACAGGGACCCGAGGAGCTTTCTTT. The whole variable domain, filled in from reference TRBV11-3 and TRBJ1-1, reads EAGVVQSPRYKIIEKKQPVAFWCNPISGHNTLYWYLQNLGQGPELLIRYENEEAVDDSQLPKDRFSAERLKGVDSTLKIQPAELGDSAVYLCASRGTGTRGAFFGQGTRLTVV.

This chain joins TRBV12-3 or TRBV12-4 and TRBJ1-3, with D perhaps matching TRBD1 (5 bases). The V and J ends lost 5 bases and 7 bases respectively, with 15 bases between them. The CDR3 covers 14 residues. The CDR3 spells CASSTGVTVNTIYF. CDR3 sequence (DNA): TGTGCCAGCAGTACAGGAGTGACCGTGAACACCATATATTTT.

This chain uses TRBV12-3 or TRBV12-4 with TRBJ2-5; a weak D match, TRBD2 (6 bases). The CDR3 totals 15 residues. V dropped 6 bases and J dropped 4 bases, with 18 bases sitting between them. CDR3 in amino acids: CASSLTRGFGETQYF. The CDR3 coding sequence is TGTGCCAGCAGCTTGACTCGGGGGTTCGGAGAGACCCAGTACTTC.

This clonotype occurred a few times. The genes are TRBV4-2 and TRBJ2-3; TRBD2 aligns across 8 bases. Germline V lookup: CDR1 LGHNA, CDR2 YNFKEQ. Losses at the gene ends were 7 bases for V and 2 bases for J; bases not matched to a gene: 20. The CDR3 covers 19 residues. Here the CDR3 reads CASIPMGKSSGGLTDTQYF. CDR3 DNA: TGTGCCAGCATCCCAATGGGGAAGTCCAGCGGGGGCCTCACAGATACGCAGTATTTT.

Many counts were recorded for this clonotype. The chain combines TRBV12-3 or TRBV12-4 with TRBJ2-3; D perhaps matches TRBD2 (6 bases). Trimming shortened V by 3 bases and J by 0 bases, and 7 bases separated the two germline ends. The CDR3 has 14 amino acids. CDR3 sequence: CASSFGTSTDTQYF. The CDR3, as DNA: TGTGCCAGCAGTTTCGGGACTAGCACAGATACGCAGTATTTT.

In this sample, this clonotype turned up a few times. V and J are TRBV10-3 and TRBJ2-1, with 9 bases lining up with TRBD2. This CDR3 has 16 residues. J gave up 2 bases and V 3 bases, and 5 bases lay outside the gene matches. Germline-derived CDR1 and CDR2 are ENHRY and SYGVKD. CDR3: CAISDVTSGAYNEQFF. CDR3 coding DNA: TGTGCCATCAGTGATGTGACTAGCGGAGCCTACAATGAGCAGTTCTTC.

The V call is TRBV4-2, the J call TRBJ1-1; D uncertain. CDR1 LGHNA and CDR2 YNFKEQ come from the germline V gene. The V end was cut by 5 bases, the J end by 1 base, with 14 bases between. This CDR3 is built from 15 residues. CDR3: CASSSPIGANTEAFF. CDR3 nucleotide sequence: TGTGCCAGCAGCTCGCCAATTGGAGCGAACACTGAAGCTTTCTTT.

The chain couples TRBV5-6 to TRBJ2-2, with unresolved D. The CDR3 spans 14 residues. In germline, CDR1 is SGHDT, CDR2 YYEEEE. Deletions cut 5 bases from V and 0 bases from J, with 8 bases between. The CDR3 sequence is CASRVSANTGELFF. CDR3 nucleotides: TGTGCCAGCAGGGTGTCGGCGAACACCGGGGAGCTGTTTTTT.

This clonotype appeared a few times. The chain couples TRBV3-1 to TRBJ1-1; TRBD1 is a possible D gene (6 bases). The length of the CDR3 is 12 residues. Germline lookup yields CDR1 LGHDT and CDR2 YNNKEL (reference sequence). V dropped 4 bases and J dropped 8 bases, with 11 bases sitting between them. The chain's CDR3 is CASSLQGKEAFF. DNA for the CDR3: TGTGCCAGCAGCCTACAGGGTAAAGAAGCTTTCTTT. The whole variable domain, filled in from reference TRBV3-1 and TRBJ1-1, reads DTAVSQTPKYLVTQMGNDKSIKCEQNLGHDTMYWYKQDSKKFLKIMFSYNNKELIINETVPNRFSPKSPDKAHLNLHINSLELGDSAVYFCASSLQGKEAFFGQGTRLTVV.

V gene TRBV18 combines with J gene TRBJ2-3, with D possibly TRBD1 on 5 matching bases. This CDR3 contains 16 residues. V lost 3 bases and J 1 base, leaving 14 bases between the germline ends. The germline V gene has CDR1 KGHSH and CDR2 LQKENI. The CDR3 DNA sequence: TGTGCCAGCTCACCCGCTAGGGGTCCCGGCACAGATACGCAGTATTTT. Protein sequence: CASSPARGPGTDTQYF.

This clonotype was counted a few times. J is TRBJ1-2 and V is TRBV10-3; D might be TRBD1 (5 bases). Looked up from germline, CDR1 is ENHRY and CDR2 is SYGVKD. CDR3 length equals 14 residues. Trimming pared 3 bases from V and 2 bases from J, leaving 10 bases between. CDR3 sequence: CAISDSGPNYGYTF. In DNA, the CDR3 is TGTGCCATCAGTGATTCGGGACCAAACTATGGCTACACCTTC.

There are a few counts of this clonotype. The gene calls are TRBV5-1 and TRBJ1-3; D is undetermined. Germline lookup yields CDR1 SGHRS and CDR2 YFSETQ. V was cut by 7 bases and J by 1 base, with 9 bases left in between. The CDR3 consists of 13 residues. The CDR3 region is CASALGSGNTIYF. CDR3 nucleotides: TGCGCCAGCGCCTTGGGATCTGGAAACACCATATATTTT.

The chain is built from TRBV3-1 and TRBJ2-1; 12 nucleotides align to TRBD1. CDR1 is LGHDT, CDR2 YNNKEL, per germline (reference sequence). The length of the CDR3 is 15 residues. Unmatched junction bases numbered 5, after V lost 4 bases and J lost 7 bases. The CDR3 nucleotides read TGTGCCAGCAGCCTGGGACAGGGGGCCGGTAATGAGCAGTTCTTC. Amino acids: CASSLGQGAGNEQFF.